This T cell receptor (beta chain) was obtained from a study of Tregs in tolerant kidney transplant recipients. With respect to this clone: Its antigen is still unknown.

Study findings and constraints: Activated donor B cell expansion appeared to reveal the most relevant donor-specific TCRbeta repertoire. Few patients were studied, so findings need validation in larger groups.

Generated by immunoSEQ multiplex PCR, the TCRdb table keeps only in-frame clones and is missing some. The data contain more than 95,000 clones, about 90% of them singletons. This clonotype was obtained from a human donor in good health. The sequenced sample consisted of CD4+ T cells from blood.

CDR3: CAQGTVNTEAFF. CDR3 in DNA: TGTGCGCAGGGGACGGTGAACACTGAAGCTTTCTTT. The rearrangement joins TRBV7-9 to TRBJ1-1; a weak D match, TRBD1 (6 bases). Germline V gives CDR1 SEHNR, CDR2 FQNEAQ (reference sequence). This CDR3 has 12 residues.